This is a list of T cell receptor beta chains from one sample in a study of radiotherapy plus CTLA-4 blockade in lung cancer. The repertoire was sequenced with immunoSEQ multiplex PCR; TCRdb's copy has only in-frame clones and lacks some. The sample has about 73,000 clones; roughly 84% are singletons. Sequences were derived from peripheral blood, sampled from a patient treated with radiotherapy plus ipilimumab. These TCRs come from a human donor with non-small cell lung cancer that progressed on radiotherapy plus ipilimumab. The CDR3 runs from the conserved cysteine through the conserved F or W. A D gene is named only where the DNA matches it firmly. Size is stated for part of the rows, as once, few or many counts, or as a class when the clone is expanded.

J gene,V gene,D gene,clone size,CDR3 DNA,CDR3 protein
TRBJ1-5,TRBV6-4,.,.,TGTGCCAGCAGTGACCGGGCTAATCAGCCCCAGCATTTT,CASSDRANQPQHF
TRBJ2-3,TRBV18,.,.,TGTGCCAGCTCATCCCCCGCCACAGATACGCAGTATTTT,CASSSPATDTQYF
TRBJ1-6,TRBV2,.,.,TGTGCCAGCAGTGAATTCCACAGGATGATCTATAATTCACCCCTCCACTTT,CASSEFHRMIYNSPLHF
TRBJ1-5,TRBV28,.,.,TGTGCCAGCAGTCGGGACCTCAATCAGCCCCAGCATTTT,CASSRDLNQPQHF
TRBJ1-1,TRBV2,.,.,TGTGCCAGCAGTGAAGTAACAGCCGGAAACACTGAAGCTTTCTTT,CASSEVTAGNTEAFF
TRBJ2-2,TRBV6-6,.,.,TGTGCCAGCAGGACCGCGGGGGAGCTGTTTTTT,CASRTAGELFF
TRBJ1-2,TRBV28,TRBD1,.,TGTGCCAGCATAGGGGGCTCCTGGGCCCATAACTATGGCTACACCTTC,CASIGGSWAHNYGYTF
TRBJ2-1,TRBV29-1,.,.,TGCAGCGTTGCGACGGTCGTTAAGCAGTTCTTC,CSVATVVKQFF
TRBJ2-1,TRBV5-6,.,.,TGTGCCAGCAGCTTGTACGGCAACAATGAGCAGTTCTTC,CASSLYGNNEQFF
TRBJ2-5,TRBV7-9,TRBD2,.,TGTGCCAGCAGCTTAGATATGTGGGAGGGGACCCAGTACTTC,CASSLDMWEGTQYF
TRBJ2-3,TRBV27,.,.,TGTGCCAGCCAGAAACGAGATACGCAGTATTTT,CASQKRDTQYF
TRBJ2-1,TRBV5-6,.,once,TGTGCCAGCGGCGGGATAAGCTCCTACAATGAGCAGTTCTTC,CASGGISSYNEQFF
TRBJ1-4,TRBV25-1,TRBD1,.,TGTGCCAGCAGTGAGGGACAGGGGTTAAGTGAAAAACTGTTTTTT,CASSEGQGLSEKLFF
TRBJ1-2,TRBV6-6,TRBD1,.,TGTGCCAGCAGTTATACAGGGGGCAATGGCTACACCTTC,CASSYTGGNGYTF
TRBJ2-2,TRBV30,TRBD1,once,TGTGCCTGGAGGGCAGGGGGTCGGGACCCAAACACCGGGGAGCTGTTTTTT,CAWRAGGRDPNTGELFF
TRBJ1-2,TRBV19,TRBD1,.,TGTGCCAGTAGTAGACAGGGCTATGGCTACACCTTC,CASSRQGYGYTF
TRBJ2-1,TRBV5-1,.,.,TGCGCCAGCAGCTTGAGCGGCGGCTCCTACAATGAGCAGTTCTTC,CASSLSGGSYNEQFF
TRBJ1-1,TRBV6-4,.,.,TGTGCCAGCAGTAAAGTGATGAACACTGAAGCTTTCTTT,CASSKVMNTEAFF
TRBJ2-1,TRBV5-1,TRBD2,.,TGCGCCAGCAGCCTCGTCCCGGGACTAGCGGGAGGGTTGGGGAATGAGCAGTTCTTC,CASSLVPGLAGGLGNEQFF
TRBJ1-2,TRBV5-6,.,once,TGTGCCAGCAGCTTGACGGCGATCTATGGCTACACCTTC,CASSLTAIYGYTF
TRBJ2-6,TRBV27,TRBD1,.,TGTGCCAGCAGTTGGAAAGGACAGGGGGTCTCTGGGGCCAACGTCCTGACTTTC,CASSWKGQGVSGANVLTF
TRBJ1-5,TRBV18,.,.,TGTGCCAGCTCACCAGACGCGAGCCGATATCAGCCCCAGCATTTT,CASSPDASRYQPQHF
TRBJ2-5,TRBV7-2,.,.,TGTGCCAGCAGCTTAGAGGGCCCGCGGGGGACCCAGTACTTC,CASSLEGPRGTQYF
TRBJ1-1,TRBV9,.,.,TGTGCCAGCAGCGTAGGCATCATGAACACTGAAGCTTTCTTT,CASSVGIMNTEAFF
TRBJ2-1,TRBV28,TRBD1,.,TGTGCCAGCATATCGAAACGACAGGGGAACTACAATGAGCAGTTCTTC,CASISKRQGNYNEQFF
TRBJ2-3,TRBV27,TRBD1,.,TGTGCCAGCAGTAGAGGACAGGGGGGGGAACGCGCGGATACGCAGTATTTT,CASSRGQGGERADTQYF
TRBJ1-2,TRBV9,.,.,TGTGCCAGCAGCCCACCTTCTACTTCGGGGGCGTCCAACTATGGCTACACCTTC,CASSPPSTSGASNYGYTF
TRBJ1-1,TRBV19,.,.,TGTGCCAGCCTCAGAAGGGGGGCCAGGAACACTGAAGCTTTCTTT,CASLRRGARNTEAFF
TRBJ2-5,TRBV30,TRBD1,.,TGTGCCTGGAGTTACAGGGGGGAGACCCAGTACTTC,CAWSYRGETQYF
TRBJ2-2,TRBV27,.,.,TGTGCCAGCAGTTCACCAGGAGCCGGGGAGCTGTTTTTT,CASSSPGAGELFF
TRBJ2-7,TRBV15,.,.,TGTGCCACCAGCAGAGAGGGAGTGGCCTACGAGCAGTACTTC,CATSREGVAYEQYF
TRBJ2-2,TRBV4-2,.,.,TGTGCCAGCAGCCAAGATTTGTTAGAGGTCACCGGGGAGCTGTTTTTT,CASSQDLLEVTGELFF
TRBJ2-1,TRBV5-1,TRBD1,.,TGCGCCAGCAGCCGGACAGGGGAGGTCCATGAGCAGTTCTTC,CASSRTGEVHEQFF
TRBJ2-1,TRBV7-8,.,.,TGTGCCAGCAGCCCCCGGAGCCGGACCTACAATGAGCAGTTCTTC,CASSPRSRTYNEQFF
TRBJ1-3,TRBV5-1,.,.,TGCGCCAGCAGCAGGACAGCTGACTCTGGAAACACCATATATTTT,CASSRTADSGNTIYF
TRBJ1-5,TRBV2,TRBD1,.,TGTGCCAGCGATGGACAGGGGGAACAGCCCCAGCATTTT,CASDGQGEQPQHF
TRBJ2-3,TRBV5-1,TRBD2,.,TGCGCCAGCAGCTTGGCCCCAGCTAGCGGGAGCACAGATACGCAGTATTTT,CASSLAPASGSTDTQYF